Below are 10 T cell receptor beta chains sequenced from a single sample in a study of MAIT cells during Salmonella Paratyphi A infection. The sample's time point: healthy control second sampling, 21 days after first. Flow cytometry identified and sorted MAIT cells as Valpha7.2+ CD161+ T cells. TCRdb re-analysed the 5' RACE reads in MiXCR, keeping a single row per CDR3 protein. This sample yields about 310 distinct CDR3 sequences, of which around a third are seen a single time; approximately 86% belongs to the top ten. The sequenced sample consisted of MAIT cells from PBMCs. Source of these receptors: an adult in good health.

This chain uses TRBV10-2 with TRBJ2-7, with 9 bases identical to TRBD1. In germline, CDR1 is WSHSY, CDR2 SAAADI. The V and J ends lost 3 bases and 4 bases, in that order; junction bases with no gene match: 7. CDR3 length: 15 residues. The CDR3 region is CASSEGTGTGYEQYV. CDR3 nucleotides: TGCGCCAGCAGTGAAGGAACCGGGACAGGGTACGAGCAGTACGTC.

The chain has TRBV4-3 and TRBJ2-2, with unresolved D. The ends were cut back, 2 bases at V and 1 base at J, with 14 bases in the middle. The V gene's germline CDR1 is LGHNA and CDR2 YSLEER. The CDR3 runs to 17 residues. In DNA, the CDR3 is TGCGCCAGCAGCCAAATCAGAGAGGCATTGAACACCGGGGAGCTGTTTTTT. Amino acid sequence: CASSQIREALNTGELFF.

Relative to its sample, this clonotype is medium-sized. CDR3 in amino acids: CASSANLGSTDTQYF. The CDR3 region has the DNA TGTGCCAGCAGTGCCAACCTGGGTAGCACAGATACGCAGTATTTT. The V call is TRBV6-1, the J call TRBJ2-3; no reliable D call. Germline V gene sequence: CDR1 MNHNS, CDR2 SASEGT. The CDR3 spans 15 residues. V was trimmed by 4 bases and J by 0 bases, leaving 11 bases between them.

The gene calls are TRBV24-1 and TRBJ2-1; D not resolved. Germline assignment: CDR1 KGHDR and CDR2 SFDVKD. V was shortened by 10 bases and J by 3 bases, with 15 bases between the two germline ends. The CDR3 sequence is 14 residues long. The CDR3, as DNA: TGTGCCACTAGTACCCGAGAGGACTACAATGAGCAGTTCTTC. The encoded protein is CATSTREDYNEQFF.

V gene TRBV20-1 combines with J gene TRBJ2-2, with TRBD2 matching 9 bases. In germline, CDR1 is DFQATT, CDR2 SNEGSKA (reference sequence). The V segment lost 0 bases and the J segment 6 bases; nucleotides outside the gene matches: 8. The CDR3 extends over 16 amino acids. CDR3 residues: CSARDTASGEAGELFF. The DNA for the CDR3 is TGCAGTGCTAGAGATACGGCTAGCGGGGAGGCCGGGGAGCTGTTTTTT.

This clonotype turned up a few times. This rearrangement joins TRBV6-2 or TRBV6-3 to TRBJ1-3; perhaps TRBD1 as D (6 bases). The CDR3 is made up of 15 amino acids. Germline V gene sequence: CDR1 MNHEY, CDR2 SVGEGT. Trimming cost V 5 bases and J 8 bases, with 19 bases left between them. The chain's CDR3 is CASSKSDSPSDTIYF. The CDR3 DNA follows: TGTGCCAGCAGTAAATCGGACAGCCCCTCGGACACCATATATTTT.

By its share, this clonotype is large. The chain combines TRBV20-1 with TRBJ2-5; D is undetermined. The CDR3 consists of 14 residues. Trimming shortened V by 1 base and J by 5 bases, and 14 bases separated the two germline ends. The V gene's germline CDR1 is DFQATT and CDR2 SNEGSKA (reference sequence). The CDR3 reads CSARGGRATETQYF. Written as DNA, the CDR3 is TGCAGTGCTAGAGGCGGCCGGGCGACGGAGACCCAGTACTTC.

By share, this clonotype ranks as large. The CDR3 loop reads CSVPGQGDTGELFF. CDR3 sequence (DNA): TGCAGCGTCCCGGGACAGGGGGACACCGGGGAGCTGTTTTTT. The gene calls are TRBV29-1 and TRBJ2-2; 11 bases align to TRBD1. V was clipped by 6 bases and J by 3 bases; unmatched bases: 3. Per germline, CDR1 SQVTM and CDR2 ANQGSEA. The CDR3 has 14 amino acids.

V is TRBV5-5 and J is TRBJ2-3, with 9 bases identical to TRBD2. Trimming at V came to 0 bases and at J to 0 bases, leaving 2 bases not matched to a gene. From germline, CDR1 is SGHKS and CDR2 YYEKEE (reference sequence). This CDR3 spans 16 amino acids. The CDR3 here is CASSLGLAESTDTQYF. CDR3 DNA: TGTGCCAGCAGCTTGGGACTAGCGGAAAGCACAGATACGCAGTATTTT.

This clonotype was observed a few times. The genes are TRBV6-4 and TRBJ2-6, with TRBD2 matching 13 bases. The V gene's germline CDR1 is MRHNA and CDR2 SNTAGT. The CDR3 runs to 16 residues. The V and J ends lost 6 bases and 4 bases, in that order; junction bases with no gene match: 3. The CDR3: CASSGTSGDGANVLTF. The CDR3 nucleotides read TGTGCCAGCAGCGGGACTAGCGGGGACGGGGCCAACGTCCTGACTTTC.